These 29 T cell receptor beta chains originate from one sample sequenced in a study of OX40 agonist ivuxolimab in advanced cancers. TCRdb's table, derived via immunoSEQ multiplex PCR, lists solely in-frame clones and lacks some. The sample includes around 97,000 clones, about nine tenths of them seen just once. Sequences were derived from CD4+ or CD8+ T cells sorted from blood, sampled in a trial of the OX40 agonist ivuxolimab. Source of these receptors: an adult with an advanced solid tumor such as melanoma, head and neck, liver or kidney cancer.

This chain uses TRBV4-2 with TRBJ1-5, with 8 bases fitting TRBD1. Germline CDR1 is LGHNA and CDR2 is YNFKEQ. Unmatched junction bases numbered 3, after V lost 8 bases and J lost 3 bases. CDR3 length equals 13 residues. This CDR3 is CASQGATNQPQHF. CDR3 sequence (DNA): TGTGCCAGCCAGGGGGCAACCAATCAGCCCCAGCATTTT.

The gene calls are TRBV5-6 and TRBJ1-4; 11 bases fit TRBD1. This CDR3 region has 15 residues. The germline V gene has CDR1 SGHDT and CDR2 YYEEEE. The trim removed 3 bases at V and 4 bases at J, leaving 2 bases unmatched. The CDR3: CASSWGQGVNEKLFF. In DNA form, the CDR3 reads TGTGCCAGCAGCTGGGGACAGGGGGTTAATGAAAAACTGTTTTTT. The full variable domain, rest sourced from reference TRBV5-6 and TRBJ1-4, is DAGVTQSPTHLIKTRGQQVTLRCSPKSGHDTVSWYQQALGQGPQFIFQYYEEEERQRGNFPDRFSGHQFPNYSSELNVNALLLGDSALYLCASSWGQGVNEKLFFGSGTQLSVL.

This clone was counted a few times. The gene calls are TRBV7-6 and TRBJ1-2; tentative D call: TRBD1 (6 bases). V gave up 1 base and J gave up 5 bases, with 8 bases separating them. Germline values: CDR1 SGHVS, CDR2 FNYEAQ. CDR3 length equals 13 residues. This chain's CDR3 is CASSLGGRYGYTF. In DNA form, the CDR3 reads TGTGCCAGCAGCTTAGGGGGGCGTTATGGCTACACCTTC.

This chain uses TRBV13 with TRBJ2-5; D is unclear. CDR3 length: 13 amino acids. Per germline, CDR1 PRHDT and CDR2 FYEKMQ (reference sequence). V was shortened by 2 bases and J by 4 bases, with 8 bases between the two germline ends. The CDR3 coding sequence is TGTGCCAGCAGCTTACACGTAGGAGAGACCCAGTACTTC. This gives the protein CASSLHVGETQYF.

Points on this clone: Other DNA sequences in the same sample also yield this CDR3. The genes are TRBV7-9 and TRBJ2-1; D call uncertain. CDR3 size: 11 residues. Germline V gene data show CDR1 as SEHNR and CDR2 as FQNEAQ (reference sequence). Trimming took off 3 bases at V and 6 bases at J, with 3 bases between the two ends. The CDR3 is CASSLGNEQFF. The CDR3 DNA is TGTGCCAGCAGCTTGGGCAATGAGCAGTTCTTC.

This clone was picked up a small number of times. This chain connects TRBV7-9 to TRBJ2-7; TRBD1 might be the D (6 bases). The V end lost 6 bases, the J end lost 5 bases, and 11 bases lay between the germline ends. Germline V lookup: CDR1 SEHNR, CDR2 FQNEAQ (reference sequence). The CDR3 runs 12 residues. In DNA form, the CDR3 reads TGTGCCAGCAGTCGAACAGGGAACGAGCAGTACTTC. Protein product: CASSRTGNEQYF.

This chain's CDR3 is CASSVGTSGFNEQFF. CDR3 DNA: TGTGCCAGCAGCGTCGGGACTAGCGGTTTCAATGAGCAGTTCTTC. This rearrangement joins TRBV11-3 to TRBJ2-1, with 11 bases identical to TRBD2. This CDR3 has 15 amino acids. Germline CDR1 is SGHNT and CDR2 is YENEEA. The V and J ends lost 5 bases and 6 bases, in that order; junction bases with no gene match: 6.

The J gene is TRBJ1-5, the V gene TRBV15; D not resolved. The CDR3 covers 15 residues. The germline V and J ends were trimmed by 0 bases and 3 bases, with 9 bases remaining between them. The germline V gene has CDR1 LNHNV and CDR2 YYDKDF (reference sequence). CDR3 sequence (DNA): TGTGCCACCAGCAGAGATAATAAGCACAATCAGCCCCAGCATTTT. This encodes CATSRDNKHNQPQHF.

CDR3 loop: CASSQRLGDNEQFF. The CDR3 bases are TGTGCCAGCAGCCAAAGACTAGGCGACAATGAGCAGTTCTTC. V is TRBV4-2 and J is TRBJ2-1; perhaps TRBD2 as D (6 bases). CDR1 and CDR2 (germline): LGHNA, YNFKEQ. Deletions cut 2 bases from V and 5 bases from J, with 10 bases between. The CDR3 totals 14 residues.

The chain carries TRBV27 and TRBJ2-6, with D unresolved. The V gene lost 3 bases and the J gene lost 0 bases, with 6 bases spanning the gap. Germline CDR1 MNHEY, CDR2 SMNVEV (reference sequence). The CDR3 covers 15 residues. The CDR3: CASSFQSSGANVLTF. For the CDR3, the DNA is TGTGCCAGCAGTTTCCAGAGCTCTGGGGCCAACGTCCTGACTTTC.

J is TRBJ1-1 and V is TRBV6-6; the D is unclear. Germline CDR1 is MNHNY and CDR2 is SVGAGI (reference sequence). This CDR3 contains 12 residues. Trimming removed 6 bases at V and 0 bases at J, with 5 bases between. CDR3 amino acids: CASRYMNTEAFF. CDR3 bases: TGTGCCAGCAGATACATGAACACTGAAGCTTTCTTT.

The CDR3 loop is CASSVGVSPQHF. As DNA, the CDR3 is TGTGCCAGCAGCGTCGGTGTCTCGCCCCAGCATTTT. The V gene is TRBV7-8, the J gene TRBJ1-5; D is undetermined. V dropped 5 bases and J dropped 9 bases, with 11 bases sitting between them. This CDR3 has 12 amino acids. Germline V gene lookup returns CDR1 SGHVS and CDR2 FQNEAQ. Together with reference TRBV7-8 and TRBJ1-5, the CDR3 gives the full variable domain: GAGVSQSPRYKVAKRGQDVALRCDPISGHVSLFWYQQALGQGPEFLTYFQNEAQLDKSGLPSDRFFAERPEGSVSTLKIQRTQQEDSAVYLCASSVGVSPQHFGDGTRLSIL.

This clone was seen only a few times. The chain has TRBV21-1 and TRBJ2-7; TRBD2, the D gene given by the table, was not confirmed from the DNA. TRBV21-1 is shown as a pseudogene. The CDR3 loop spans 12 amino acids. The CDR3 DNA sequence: TGTGCCAGCACTAGGAGCTCCTACGAGCAGTACTTC. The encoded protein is CASTRSSYEQYF.

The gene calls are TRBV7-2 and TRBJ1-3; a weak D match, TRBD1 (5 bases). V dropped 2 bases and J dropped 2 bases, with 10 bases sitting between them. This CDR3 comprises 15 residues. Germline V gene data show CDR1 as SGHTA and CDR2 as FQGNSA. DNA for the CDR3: TGTGCCAGCAGCTTACGGGGGATGGCTGGAAACACCATATATTTT. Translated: CASSLRGMAGNTIYF.

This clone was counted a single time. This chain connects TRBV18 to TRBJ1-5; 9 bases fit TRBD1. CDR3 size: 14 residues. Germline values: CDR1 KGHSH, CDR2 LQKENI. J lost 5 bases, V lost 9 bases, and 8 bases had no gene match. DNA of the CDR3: TGTGCCAGTTCGGGGACAGGGCACTATCAGCCCCAGCATTTT. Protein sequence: CASSGTGHYQPQHF. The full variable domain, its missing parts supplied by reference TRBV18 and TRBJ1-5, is NAGVMQNPRHLVRRRGQEARLRCSPMKGHSHVYWYRQLPEEGLKFMVYLQKENIIDESGMPKERFSAEFPKEGPSILRIQQVVRGDSAAYFCASSGTGHYQPQHFGDGTRLSIL.

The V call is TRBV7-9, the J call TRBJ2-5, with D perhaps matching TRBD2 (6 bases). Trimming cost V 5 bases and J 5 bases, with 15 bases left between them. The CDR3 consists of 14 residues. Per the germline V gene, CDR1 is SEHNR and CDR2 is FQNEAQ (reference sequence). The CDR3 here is CASSLGTSWETQYF. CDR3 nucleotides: TGTGCCAGCAGCCTCGGGACTTCCTGGGAGACCCAGTACTTC.

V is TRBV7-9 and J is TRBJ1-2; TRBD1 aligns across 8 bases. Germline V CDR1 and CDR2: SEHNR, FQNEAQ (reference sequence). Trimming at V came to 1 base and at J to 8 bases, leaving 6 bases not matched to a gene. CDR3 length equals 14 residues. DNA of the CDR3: TGTGCCAGCAGCTTAGTGGACAGGGCAACCGGCTACACCTTC. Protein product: CASSLVDRATGYTF.

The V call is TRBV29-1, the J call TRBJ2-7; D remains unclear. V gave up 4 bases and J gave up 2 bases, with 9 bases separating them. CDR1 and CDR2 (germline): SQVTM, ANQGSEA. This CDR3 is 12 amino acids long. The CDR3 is CSVAVPPYEQYF. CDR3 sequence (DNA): TGCAGCGTTGCAGTACCCCCCTACGAGCAGTACTTC.

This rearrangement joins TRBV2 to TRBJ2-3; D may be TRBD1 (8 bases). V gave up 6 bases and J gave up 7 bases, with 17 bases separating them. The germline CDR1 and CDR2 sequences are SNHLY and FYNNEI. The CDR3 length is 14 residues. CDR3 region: CASRLTGEGNTQYF. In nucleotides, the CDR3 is TGTGCCAGCAGATTGACAGGGGAGGGGAATACGCAGTATTTT. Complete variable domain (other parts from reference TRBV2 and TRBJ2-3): EPEVTQTPSHQVTQMGQEVILRCVPISNHLYFYWYRQILGQKVEFLVSFYNNEISEKSEIFDDQFSVERPDGSNFTLKIRSTKLEDSAMYFCASRLTGEGNTQYFGPGTRLTVL.

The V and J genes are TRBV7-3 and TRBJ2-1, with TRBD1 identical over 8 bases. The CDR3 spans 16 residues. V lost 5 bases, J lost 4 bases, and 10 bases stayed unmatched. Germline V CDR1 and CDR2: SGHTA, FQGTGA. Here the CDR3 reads CASSPIGTGNYNEQFF. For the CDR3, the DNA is TGTGCCAGCAGCCCAATCGGGACAGGTAATTACAATGAGCAGTTCTTC.

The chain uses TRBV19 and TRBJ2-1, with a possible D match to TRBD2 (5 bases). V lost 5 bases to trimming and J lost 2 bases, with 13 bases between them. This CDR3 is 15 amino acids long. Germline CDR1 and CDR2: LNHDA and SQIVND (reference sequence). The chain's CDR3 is CASSPGGRTYNEQFF. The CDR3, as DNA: TGTGCCAGTAGTCCCGGTGGGAGAACCTACAATGAGCAGTTCTTC.

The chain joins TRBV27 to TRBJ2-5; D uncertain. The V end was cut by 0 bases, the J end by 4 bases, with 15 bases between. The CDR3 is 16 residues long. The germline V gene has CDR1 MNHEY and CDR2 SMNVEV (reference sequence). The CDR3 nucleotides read TGTGCCAGCAGTTTATCTCTCCTCAGTTCCTCAGAGACCCAGTACTTC. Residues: CASSLSLLSSSETQYF.

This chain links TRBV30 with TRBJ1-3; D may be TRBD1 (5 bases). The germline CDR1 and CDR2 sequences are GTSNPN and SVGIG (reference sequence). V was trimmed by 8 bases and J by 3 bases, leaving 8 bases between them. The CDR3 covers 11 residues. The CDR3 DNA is TGTGCCGGGGGAGGTGGAAACACCATATATTTT. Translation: CAGGGGNTIYF.

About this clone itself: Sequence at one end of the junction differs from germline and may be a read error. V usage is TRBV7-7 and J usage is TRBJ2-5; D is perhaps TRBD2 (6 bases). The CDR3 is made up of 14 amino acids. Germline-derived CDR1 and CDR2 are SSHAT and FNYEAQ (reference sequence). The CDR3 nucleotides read TGTGCTAGCAGCAAAGACTGGGGGGTGGAGACCCAGTACTTC. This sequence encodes CASSKDWGVETQYF.

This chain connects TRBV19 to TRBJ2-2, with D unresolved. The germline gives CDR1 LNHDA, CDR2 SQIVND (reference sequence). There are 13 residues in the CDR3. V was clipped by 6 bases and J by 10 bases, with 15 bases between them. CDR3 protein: CASSDFSGAELFF. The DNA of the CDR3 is TGTGCCAGTAGCGATTTCTCGGGTGCGGAGCTGTTTTTT.

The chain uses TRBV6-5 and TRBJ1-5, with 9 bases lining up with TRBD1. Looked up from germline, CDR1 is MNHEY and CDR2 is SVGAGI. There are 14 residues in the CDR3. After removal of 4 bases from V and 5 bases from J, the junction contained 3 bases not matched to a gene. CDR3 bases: TGTGCCAGCAGTTCGACAGGGGGAGATCAGCCCCAGCATTTT. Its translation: CASSSTGGDQPQHF.

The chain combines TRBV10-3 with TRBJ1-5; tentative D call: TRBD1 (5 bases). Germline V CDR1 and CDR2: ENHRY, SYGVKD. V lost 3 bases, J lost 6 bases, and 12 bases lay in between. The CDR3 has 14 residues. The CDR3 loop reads CAISEGEPGQPQHF. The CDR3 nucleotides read TGTGCCATCAGTGAAGGGGAGCCGGGTCAGCCCCAGCATTTT.

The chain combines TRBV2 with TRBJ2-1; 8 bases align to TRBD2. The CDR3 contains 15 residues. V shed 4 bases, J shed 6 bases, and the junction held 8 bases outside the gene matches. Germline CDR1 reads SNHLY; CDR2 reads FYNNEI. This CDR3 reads CASSGREGLPNEQFF. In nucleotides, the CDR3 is TGTGCCAGCAGTGGACGGGAGGGCCTCCCCAATGAGCAGTTCTTC.

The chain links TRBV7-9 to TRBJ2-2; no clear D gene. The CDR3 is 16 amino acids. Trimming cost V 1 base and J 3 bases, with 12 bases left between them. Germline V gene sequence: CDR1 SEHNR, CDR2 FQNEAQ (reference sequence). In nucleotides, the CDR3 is TGTGCCAGCAGCTTAGAAGGCCATCGTCACACCGGGGAGCTGTTTTTT. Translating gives CASSLEGHRHTGELFF. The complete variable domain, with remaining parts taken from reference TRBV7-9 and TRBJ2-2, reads DTGVSQNPRHKITKRGQNVTFRCDPISEHNRLYWYRQTLGQGPEFLTYFQNEAQLEKSRLLSDRFSAERPKGSFSTLEIQRTEQGDSAMYLCASSLEGHRHTGELFFGEGSRLTVL.